Listed here are 30 T cell receptor beta chains from one sample, sequenced in a study of cytomegalovirus exposure and HLA in healthy donors. The PCR made use of 60 Vbeta and 13 Jbeta primers. Measured with immunoSEQ multiplex PCR; TCRdb has only the in-frame clones, and not every one. The sample lists over 95,000 clones, around three quarters occurring once. The sequencing input was PBMCs. The receptors originated from a middle-aged man in good health and CMV-seropositive.

CDR3 sequence: CASSEVGTGFGFEKLFF. CDR3 nucleotide sequence: TGTGCCAGCAGTGAAGTTGGGACAGGGTTTGGGTTTGAAAAACTGTTTTTT. The J gene is TRBJ1-4, the V gene TRBV6-1, with 9 bases lining up with TRBD1. The V segment lost 1 base and the J segment 7 bases; nucleotides outside the gene matches: 10. The germline V gene has CDR1 MNHNS and CDR2 SASEGT. This CDR3 is built from 17 residues.

The J gene is TRBJ2-2, the V gene TRBV11-3; the D is unclear. With 2 bases removed from V and 5 bases from J, the gap between germline ends came to 12 bases. Per germline, CDR1 SGHNT and CDR2 YENEEA. The CDR3 loop spans 15 amino acids. DNA of the CDR3: TGTGCCAGCAGCTTAACCACCACTCTAACCGGGGAGCTGTTTTTT. It translates to CASSLTTTLTGELFF.

The genes are TRBV29-1 and TRBJ2-3; perhaps TRBD1 as D (5 bases). Germline V lookup: CDR1 SQVTM, CDR2 ANQGSEA. The CDR3 has 14 amino acids. Trimming shortened V by 2 bases and J by 2 bases, and 11 bases separated the two germline ends. The CDR3 DNA is TGCAGCGTTGAATTGTCAGGGCTCACAGATACGCAGTATTTT. This gives the protein CSVELSGLTDTQYF.

This clone showed up just a few times. The chain joins TRBV6-4 to TRBJ2-2; tentatively, D is TRBD1 (5 bases). The germline gives CDR1 MRHNA, CDR2 SNTAGT. This CDR3 spans 15 amino acids. V shed 0 bases and J shed 4 bases, with 9 bases lying between them. The CDR3, as DNA: TGTGCCAGCAGTGACTCGATTGACAGCACCGGGGAGCTGTTTTTT. Amino acid sequence: CASSDSIDSTGELFF.

The V gene is TRBV7-2, the J gene TRBJ1-5; 7 nucleotides line up with TRBD1. The CDR3 runs to 14 residues. Germline lookup yields CDR1 SGHTA and CDR2 FQGNSA. The V segment lost 3 bases and the J segment 6 bases; nucleotides outside the gene matches: 5. CDR3 DNA sequence: TGTGCCAGCAGCTTCGAGAACAGGGGTCAGCCCCAGCATTTT. It translates to CASSFENRGQPQHF.

The V gene is TRBV18, the J gene TRBJ1-2; D is possibly TRBD1 (5 bases). The ends were cut back, 3 bases at V and 7 bases at J, with 12 bases in the middle. The germline gives CDR1 KGHSH, CDR2 LQKENI. The CDR3 contains 13 residues. The CDR3 DNA reads TGTGCCAGCTCACCCAGCAGGGTCGGTGGCTACACCTTC. It yields the protein CASSPSRVGGYTF.

V gene TRBV7-2 combines with J gene TRBJ1-1; D perhaps matches TRBD1 (6 bases). Germline CDR1 reads SGHTA; CDR2 reads FQGNSA. CDR3 length: 14 residues. With 5 bases removed from V and 8 bases from J, the gap between germline ends came to 18 bases. Written as DNA, the CDR3 is TGTGCCAGCAGCGTCAGGGGTTGGGGAGACGAAGCTTTCTTT. Amino acids: CASSVRGWGDEAFF.

A word on this clone: A junction end diverges from the germline sequence, so it may reflect a read error. V is TRBV7-9 and J is TRBJ2-7; 8 nucleotides agree with TRBD1. This CDR3 region has 14 residues. Germline assignment: CDR1 SEHNR and CDR2 FQNEAQ (reference sequence). CDR3 in amino acids: CSSSPGGAEDEQYF. The CDR3 DNA reads TGTTCCAGCAGCCCAGGGGGCGCTGAGGATGAGCAGTACTTC.

V is TRBV5-3 and J is TRBJ1-5, with TRBD1 identical over 8 bases. TRBV5-3 is classed as an ORF, of uncertain function. V was pared by 5 bases and J by 2 bases, with 9 bases of the junction left unmatched. The CDR3 extends over 16 amino acids. The CDR3 region has the DNA TGTGCCAGAAGAGGACAGGGAAACCAGGGCAATCAGCCCCAGCATTTT. Amino acids: CARRGQGNQGNQPQHF.

The chain employs TRBV5-1 and TRBJ2-7, with 8 positions matching TRBD2. Germline assignment: CDR1 SGHRS and CDR2 YFSETQ. Germline trimming cut 2 bases from V and 2 bases from J; bases unmatched to any gene: 9. The CDR3 has 16 residues. CDR3 region: CASSLLGAGGAYEQYF. The CDR3 DNA reads as TGCGCCAGCAGCTTACTGGGGGCGGGGGGTGCCTACGAGCAGTACTTC.

This clone was recorded a few times. The rearrangement joins TRBV18 to TRBJ1-5; a weak D match, TRBD1 (5 bases). Germline-derived CDR1 and CDR2 are KGHSH and LQKENI. V shed 2 bases and J shed 7 bases, with 12 bases lying between them. The CDR3 runs to 14 residues. This chain's CDR3 is CASSPKGSNQPQHF. Here the CDR3 DNA reads TGTGCCAGCTCACCAAAGGGGTCGAACCAGCCCCAGCATTTT. Looking up the rest from reference TRBV18 and TRBJ1-5 gives the full variable domain: NAGVMQNPRHLVRRRGQEARLRCSPMKGHSHVYWYRQLPEEGLKFMVYLQKENIIDESGMPKERFSAEFPKEGPSILRIQQVVRGDSAAYFCASSPKGSNQPQHFGDGTRLSIL.

DNA of the CDR3: TGCGCCAGCAGCCGAGGCCAGAGCTCCTACGAGCAGTACTTC. Its protein product is CASSRGQSSYEQYF. The chain employs TRBV4-3 and TRBJ2-7; unclear D gene. Trimming stripped 4 bases from V and 0 bases from J, with 10 bases between. Germline CDR1 and CDR2: LGHNA and YSLEER. This CDR3 has 14 residues.

This chain joins TRBV28 and TRBJ2-3; TRBD2 agrees at 11 bases. The CDR3 is 16 amino acids. Unmatched junction bases numbered 6, after V lost 0 bases and J lost 7 bases. Germline V gene data show CDR1 as MDHEN and CDR2 as SYDVKM. In nucleotides, the CDR3 is TGTGCCAGCAGTTTATGGGTAGCGGGGGGGCGACATACGCAGTATTTT. Translation gives CASSLWVAGGRHTQYF.

This clone was seen more than once but under ten times. The rearrangement links TRBV9 to TRBJ2-7; TRBD1 aligns across 7 bases. V gave up 4 bases and J gave up 6 bases; unmatched junction bases: 7. Per the germline V gene, CDR1 is SGDLS and CDR2 is YYNGEE. The CDR3 loop spans 13 amino acids. In DNA, the CDR3 is TGTGCCAGCAGCCCAACAGGGGTTAGCGAGCAGTACTTC. Protein sequence: CASSPTGVSEQYF.

This clone was seen just once. The gene calls are TRBV5-1 and TRBJ2-3, with 9 bases that match TRBD2. J gave up 0 bases and V 4 bases, and 3 bases lay outside the gene matches. In germline, CDR1 is SGHRS, CDR2 YFSETQ. This CDR3 has 15 residues. The CDR3 sequence: CASSLTSGSTDTQYF. The CDR3 DNA follows: TGCGCCAGCAGCCTGACTAGCGGTAGCACAGATACGCAGTATTTT.

The chain combines TRBV27 with TRBJ2-1; the match to TRBD2 covers 7 bases. V dropped 8 bases and J dropped 3; count of bases not matched to a gene: 19. The CDR3 contains 18 residues. Per germline, CDR1 MNHEY and CDR2 SMNVEV (reference sequence). The CDR3 here is CASRMRRGTTLDYNEQFF. CDR3 DNA sequence: TGTGCCAGCCGGATGAGGCGGGGGACCACACTAGACTACAATGAGCAGTTCTTC.

By share of the sample, this clone is medium-sized (0.01 to 0.1%). The chain links TRBV21-1 to TRBJ2-7; TRBD1 was called by the table and not checked on the DNA. TRBV21-1 is a recognized pseudogene. This CDR3 has 16 residues. CDR3 nucleotide sequence: TGTGCCAGCAGCAACCGGGGACACAGACTCTCCTACGAGCAGTACTTC. Translating gives CASSNRGHRLSYEQYF.

DNA for the CDR3: TGCGCCAGCAGCCAAGACCTAGACAGGGGAAAGTTCTTC. Protein sequence: CASSQDLDRGKFF. The V gene is TRBV4-3, the J gene TRBJ2-1, with TRBD1 matching 8 bases. The CDR3 runs to 13 residues. J gave up 14 bases and V 0 bases, and 6 bases lay outside the gene matches. Germline V CDR1 and CDR2: LGHNA, YSLEER.

The J gene is TRBJ2-3, the V gene TRBV7-3, with 8 bases lining up with TRBD2. The CDR3 runs 13 residues. The germline CDR1 and CDR2 sequences are SGHTA and FQGTGA. After removal of 6 bases from V and 6 bases from J, the junction contained 5 bases not matched to a gene. The CDR3 DNA is TGTGCCAGCAGGACTAGCGTCCTGGATACGCAGTATTTT. Its translation is CASRTSVLDTQYF.

V is TRBV4-1 and J is TRBJ1-3; D is unresolved. V dropped 3 bases and J dropped 9 bases, with 18 bases sitting between them. Germline-derived CDR1 and CDR2 are MGHRA and YSYEKL. The CDR3 extends over 15 amino acids. The chain's CDR3 is CASSQGDRRGGTIYF. CDR3 DNA: TGCGCCAGCAGCCAGGGAGACCGACGGGGTGGCACCATATATTTT.

V gene TRBV7-2 combines with J gene TRBJ2-3, with D perhaps TRBD2 (6 bases). Trimming removed 1 base at V and 4 bases at J, with 15 bases between. The germline CDR1 and CDR2 sequences are SGHTA and FQGNSA. The CDR3 covers 16 residues. CDR3 protein: CASSLVEGLAPDTQYF. CDR3 DNA sequence: TGTGCCAGCAGCTTAGTAGAGGGTCTAGCGCCAGATACGCAGTATTTT.

The chain joins TRBV19 to TRBJ1-4; 7 bases match TRBD1. The ends lost 6 bases at V and 6 bases at J; junction bases unmatched: 10. Germline lookup yields CDR1 LNHDA and CDR2 SQIVND (reference sequence). The CDR3 is 15 amino acids. CDR3 in DNA: TGTGCCAGTAGATATGGACAGGCCCACGATGAAAAACTGTTTTTT. This encodes CASRYGQAHDEKLFF.

V and J are TRBV2 and TRBJ1-6; a weak D match, TRBD1 (5 bases). The CDR3 has 16 residues. V gave up 6 bases and J gave up 9 bases, with 21 bases separating them. Germline V lookup: CDR1 SNHLY, CDR2 FYNNEI. CDR3 loop: CASRGERTIISSPLHF. The CDR3 bases are TGTGCCAGCAGAGGGGAACGTACGATCATCAGTTCACCCCTCCACTTT.

There are many counts of this clone. The chain links TRBV4-1 to TRBJ1-4, with 9 bases matching TRBD1. Germline V gene lookup returns CDR1 MGHRA and CDR2 YSYEKL. The CDR3 runs to 16 residues. V lost 1 base and J lost 0; bases outside the gene matches: 0. Here the CDR3 reads CASSQGQGATNEKLFF. CDR3 DNA: TGCGCCAGCAGCCAAGGACAGGGGGCAACTAATGAAAAACTGTTTTTT.

A remark on this clone: The germline gene is not matched at one end of the junction; a read error may be the cause. The chain employs TRBV6-5 and TRBJ2-7, with D tentatively TRBD1 (6 bases). Per the germline V gene, CDR1 is MNHEY and CDR2 is SVGAGI. This CDR3 has 15 residues. The CDR3, as DNA: TGTGCCAGCAGTGACTCAATCATAGGGACATCCGAGCAGTACTTC. It translates to CASSDSIIGTSEQYF.

This chain joins TRBV5-5 and TRBJ1-3, with D tentatively TRBD1 (5 bases). The germline V gene has CDR1 SGHKS and CDR2 YYEKEE (reference sequence). CDR3 length: 16 residues. Trimming took 5 bases from V and 7 from J, leaving 22 bases between them. In DNA form, the CDR3 reads TGTGCCAGCAGTCTTGCCGCCCGGGGGGGGTTCAACACCATATATTTT. Residues: CASSLAARGGFNTIYF.

The J gene is TRBJ2-1, the V gene TRBV19; 14 nucleotides align to TRBD2. Trimming at V came to 0 bases and at J to 9 bases, leaving 1 base not matched to a gene. The germline CDR1 and CDR2 sequences are LNHDA and SQIVND (reference sequence). CDR3 length equals 15 residues. In DNA, the CDR3 is TGTGCCAGTAGTATAGAGGGACTAGCGGGGGTTGAGCAGTTCTTC. It is translated as CASSIEGLAGVEQFF.

This chain connects TRBV13 to TRBJ2-6; a possible D gene is TRBD2 (5 bases). The germline V gene encodes CDR1 PRHDT and CDR2 FYEKMQ (reference sequence). Trimming took 0 bases from V and 0 from J, leaving 18 bases between them. CDR3 size: 20 residues. The CDR3 DNA follows: TGTGCCAGCAGCTTAGGCCTGGTATCGGGGTTGAGCTCTGGGGCCAACGTCCTGACTTTC. It translates to CASSLGLVSGLSSGANVLTF.

The V call is TRBV28, the J call TRBJ1-4; 8 bases agree with TRBD1. The germline V gene encodes CDR1 MDHEN and CDR2 SYDVKM. The CDR3 is 15 amino acids. Trimming at V came to 2 bases and at J to 7 bases, leaving 6 bases not matched to a gene. The CDR3 DNA reads TGTGCCAGCAGTTTACGGTCAGGGGGCCTTGAAAAACTGTTTTTT. It translates to CASSLRSGGLEKLFF.

The V gene is TRBV5-6, the J gene TRBJ1-5; possible D gene TRBD1, 6 bases. Germline V lookup: CDR1 SGHDT, CDR2 YYEEEE. The V end lost 2 bases, the J end lost 4 bases, and 7 bases lay between the germline ends. The CDR3 loop spans 13 amino acids. DNA of the CDR3: TGTGCCAGCAGCTTCACAGGGAATCAGCCCCAGCATTTT. Its translation: CASSFTGNQPQHF.